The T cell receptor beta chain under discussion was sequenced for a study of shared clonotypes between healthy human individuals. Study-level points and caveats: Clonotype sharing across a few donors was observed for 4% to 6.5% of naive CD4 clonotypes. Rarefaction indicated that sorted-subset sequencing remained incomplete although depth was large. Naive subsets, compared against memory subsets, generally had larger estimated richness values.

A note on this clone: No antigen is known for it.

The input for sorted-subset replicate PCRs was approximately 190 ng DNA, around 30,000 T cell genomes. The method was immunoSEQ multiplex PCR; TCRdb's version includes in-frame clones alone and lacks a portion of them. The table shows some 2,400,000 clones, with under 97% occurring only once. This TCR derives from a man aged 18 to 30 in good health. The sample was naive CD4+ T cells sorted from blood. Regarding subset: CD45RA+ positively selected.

Written as DNA, the CDR3 is TGTGCCAGCAGTAACGAAGAGGGGTTCGTTCGTGGCTACACCTTC. Protein sequence: CASSNEEGFVRGYTF. J is TRBJ1-2 and V is TRBV6-1; the D gene is possibly TRBD1 (5 bases). The CDR3 sequence is 15 residues long. V was shortened by 5 bases and J by 7 bases, with 20 bases between the two germline ends. From germline, CDR1 is MNHNS and CDR2 SASEGT.